The following is a T cell receptor beta chain sequence with its context. The V gene's germline CDR1 is KGHSH and CDR2 LQKENI. V shed 2 bases, J shed 3 bases, and the junction held 4 bases outside the gene matches. The CDR3 spans 15 residues. This entry is derived from a study of cytomegalovirus exposure and HLA in healthy donors. The primer mix had 60 Vbeta and 13 Jbeta primers. Only in-frame clones appear in the TCRdb table, and some are missing; sequencing was by immunoSEQ multiplex PCR. The sample lists roughly 200,000 clones; roughly 80% were seen once. V is TRBV18 and J is TRBJ2-3, with 8 bases fitting TRBD2. This TCR was sampled from a man aged 30 to 45 in good health and CMV-seronegative. The source material was PBMCs. This chain's CDR3 is CASSPVRGGTDTQYF. The CDR3 DNA is TGTGCCAGCTCACCAGTCCGGGGGGGAACAGATACGCAGTATTTT.